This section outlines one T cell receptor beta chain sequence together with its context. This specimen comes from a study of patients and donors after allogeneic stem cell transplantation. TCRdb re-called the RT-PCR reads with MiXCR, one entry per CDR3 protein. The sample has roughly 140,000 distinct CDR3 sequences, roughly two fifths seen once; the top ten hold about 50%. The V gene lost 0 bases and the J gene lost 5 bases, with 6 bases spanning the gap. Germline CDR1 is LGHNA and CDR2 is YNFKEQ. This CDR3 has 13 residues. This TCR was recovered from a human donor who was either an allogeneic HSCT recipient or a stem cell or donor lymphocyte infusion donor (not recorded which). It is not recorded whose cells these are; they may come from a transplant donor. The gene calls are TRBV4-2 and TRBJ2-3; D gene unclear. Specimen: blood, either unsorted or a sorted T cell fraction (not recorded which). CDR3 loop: CASSQEELDTQYF. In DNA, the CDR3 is TGTGCCAGCAGCCAAGAAGAGCTAGATACGCAGTATTTT.